This is a list of T cell receptor beta chains from one sample in a study of shared clonotypes between healthy human individuals. Here immunoSEQ multiplex PCR was the method, and the copy in TCRdb shows in-frame clones only, minus some. The table includes roughly 490,000 clones, 76% detected once. The sequenced material came from PBMCs. Source of these receptors: a woman in her thirties or forties in good health. Some clones in this sample may be carry-over from other donors' samples. Each CDR3 is given with its conserved first and last residue. Each record gives: CDR3 protein, V gene.

cdr3_aa: CASSGPTSGYEQYF
v_call: TRBV19

cdr3_aa: CASRQWIGGYEQYF
v_call: TRBV7-8

cdr3_aa: CASSQGQSNYGYTF
v_call: TRBV4-3

cdr3_aa: CASSRTVNQPQHF
v_call: TRBV28

cdr3_aa: CASTGRSYEQYF
v_call: TRBV6-5

cdr3_aa: CASDKGNYGYTF
v_call: TRBV6-6

cdr3_aa: CASSFRAGGSSYEQYF
v_call: TRBV27

cdr3_aa: CASTTDEKLFF
v_call: TRBV28

cdr3_aa: CASIGMGTGEYNEQFF
v_call: TRBV5-1

cdr3_aa: CASSPRTGQGGKNIQYF
v_call: TRBV28

cdr3_aa: CASSLRRWVGNQPQHF
v_call: TRBV7-8

cdr3_aa: CATSRDRAVGYEQYF
v_call: TRBV15

cdr3_aa: CASSPGLRETQYF
v_call: TRBV18

cdr3_aa: CAISESRVTSGRLRNEQFF
v_call: TRBV10-3

cdr3_aa: CASSSAGTPYNEQFF
v_call: TRBV7-2

cdr3_aa: CASSAPGQGAMNTEAFF
v_call: TRBV4-2

cdr3_aa: CASSLRLALGGELFF
v_call: TRBV27

cdr3_aa: CASSHHKAGGLAKNIQYF
v_call: TRBV4-1

cdr3_aa: CASSLRVGILAGHEQYF
v_call: TRBV7-8

cdr3_aa: CASRPAGQGLSYGYTF
v_call: TRBV28

cdr3_aa: CASSQVVRDRAKKLFF
v_call: TRBV4-1

cdr3_aa: CASSKGYRGDSNQPQHF
v_call: TRBV21-1

cdr3_aa: CASSLEGGYSNQPQHF
v_call: TRBV28

cdr3_aa: CASSLGPSGGTYEQYF
v_call: TRBV5-1

cdr3_aa: CASSAQIGTSGTNGDIQYF
v_call: TRBV9

cdr3_aa: CASSPPASYEQYF
v_call: TRBV28

cdr3_aa: CASSQGFREETQYF
v_call: TRBV4-1

cdr3_aa: CASSPPGQGYEKLFF
v_call: TRBV6-6

cdr3_aa: CASSSKSSSRADTQYF
v_call: TRBV9

cdr3_aa: CASSPDRVGEQYF
v_call: TRBV14

cdr3_aa: CASSSRTGGEQYF
v_call: TRBV7-2

cdr3_aa: CASTLQAGPYTGELFF
v_call: TRBV7-2

cdr3_aa: CASSLVRGEAYEQYF
v_call: TRBV11-2

cdr3_aa: CASSLVAGGAETQYF
v_call: TRBV7-9

cdr3_aa: CASSRAGNRGYTF
v_call: TRBV28

cdr3_aa: CASSLTGGELFF
v_call: TRBV5-4

cdr3_aa: CASSVSTRTEAFF
v_call: TRBV19

cdr3_aa: CASSLARGDSEYF
v_call: TRBV5-4

cdr3_aa: CASSDYTGPTNEKLFF
v_call: TRBV16

cdr3_aa: CASNKDSYGYTF
v_call: TRBV7-9

cdr3_aa: CASRQDLHQETQYF
v_call: TRBV6-5

cdr3_aa: CASSSMGGETQYF
v_call: TRBV5-1

cdr3_aa: CASSRLAGTSDTQYF
v_call: TRBV4-1

cdr3_aa: CASSPRQGAKFGTEAFF
v_call: TRBV18

cdr3_aa: CASSLGNTRETQYF
v_call: TRBV7-2

cdr3_aa: CASSPPTSGTYEQYF
v_call: TRBV18

cdr3_aa: CASSLSAAYNEQFF
v_call: TRBV28

cdr3_aa: CASSERAGGSYNEQFF
v_call: TRBV2

cdr3_aa: CASSSGQGNQPQHF
v_call: TRBV7-9

cdr3_aa: CASSFRNLGLGNYGYTF
v_call: TRBV28

cdr3_aa: CAIRGAGSGEKLFF
v_call: TRBV10-3

cdr3_aa: CASSPDRTSGTQYF
v_call: TRBV5-4

cdr3_aa: CASSLWDRDDEAFF
v_call: TRBV7-8

cdr3_aa: CASSLGAGYWTQYF
v_call: TRBV7-2